Presented here are 27 T cell receptor beta chains from one specimen sequenced in a study of blood T cell repertoires in COVID-19. Using immunoSEQ multiplex PCR, the repertoire was profiled, and TCRdb retains in-frame clones only, with some absent. The sample carries about 390,000 clones, 87% recorded once. The sequenced sample was PBMCs or T cells enriched from blood (not recorded which). All receptors come from a woman in her forties or fifties who had recovered from COVID-19.

This clone was detected only once. V usage is TRBV29-1 and J usage is TRBJ1-1, with unresolved D. V lost 3 bases to trimming and J lost 6 bases, with 11 bases between them. Germline V gene sequence: CDR1 SQVTM, CDR2 ANQGSEA. CDR3 length equals 12 residues. CDR3 residues: CSVETELAEAFF. CDR3 in DNA: TGCAGCGTTGAGACGGAGCTGGCTGAAGCTTTCTTT.

The chain joins TRBV29-1 to TRBJ1-1; 7 nucleotides line up with TRBD1. V shed 7 bases and J 2 bases; nucleotides not matched to a gene: 10. This CDR3 is 14 amino acids long. The germline CDR1 and CDR2 sequences are SQVTM and ANQGSEA. CDR3 protein: CSGSLGGGNTEAFF. CDR3 DNA: TGCAGCGGGAGCCTAGGAGGGGGCAACACTGAAGCTTTCTTT.

This chain links TRBV19 with TRBJ1-5, with D perhaps matching TRBD1 (5 bases). The CDR3 sequence is 14 residues long. The germline gives CDR1 LNHDA, CDR2 SQIVND (reference sequence). The V and J ends lost 8 bases and 0 bases respectively, with 11 bases between them. This chain's CDR3 is CASSWDYSNQPQHF. CDR3 DNA: TGTGCCAGTTCCTGGGACTATAGCAATCAGCCCCAGCATTTT.

This chain connects TRBV24-1 to TRBJ1-5, with D maybe TRBD1 (5 bases). The CDR3 runs to 14 residues. Trimming cost V 7 bases and J 3 bases, with 12 bases left between them. Germline V gene data show CDR1 as KGHDR and CDR2 as SFDVKD. The CDR3 DNA reads as TGTGCCACCAGCGCCCAGGGTATCAATCAGCCCCAGCATTTT. Translation gives CATSAQGINQPQHF.

This clone was counted a few times. The chain employs TRBV5-4 and TRBJ1-2; D remains ambiguous. Trimming took off 1 base at V and 0 bases at J, with 10 bases between the two ends. Germline V gives CDR1 SGHNT, CDR2 YYREEE (reference sequence). The CDR3 runs 15 residues. The CDR3 sequence is CASSLLGRSNYGYTF. The CDR3 DNA reads as TGTGCCAGCAGCTTGCTTGGCAGGTCTAACTATGGCTACACCTTC.

This chain connects TRBV6-5 to TRBJ2-1, with D perhaps TRBD2 (7 bases). Germline V gene lookup returns CDR1 MNHEY and CDR2 SVGAGI. The V end lost 2 bases, the J end lost 6 bases, and 14 bases lay between the germline ends. CDR3 length: 15 amino acids. CDR3 nucleotides: TGTGCCAGCAGTTACGGGGGGGGGCAGGGCAATGAGCAGTTCTTC. Encoded protein: CASSYGGGQGNEQFF.

The chain joins TRBV19 to TRBJ1-4; TRBD1 is a possible D gene (5 bases). Per the germline V gene, CDR1 is LNHDA and CDR2 is SQIVND (reference sequence). Between the trimmed V and J ends, which lost 4 bases and 0 bases, there was a span of 9 bases. The CDR3 covers 15 residues. CDR3 in DNA: TGTGCCAGTAGTACAGGGAGGCCAACTAATGAAAAACTGTTTTTT. It encodes CASSTGRPTNEKLFF.

Only a few counts were recorded for this clone. The chain combines TRBV4-2 with TRBJ2-2; D uncertain. Germline V gives CDR1 LGHNA, CDR2 YNFKEQ. The CDR3 has 16 residues. Trimming pared 0 bases from V and 4 bases from J, leaving 12 bases between. The CDR3 region is CASSQDVGSSTGELFF. The CDR3 DNA reads as TGTGCCAGCAGCCAAGATGTTGGCAGTTCCACCGGGGAGCTGTTTTTT.

V usage is TRBV21-1 and J usage is TRBJ1-5. TRBV21-1 is listed as a pseudogene. The CDR3 has 14 residues. The CDR3 reads CASSGGGCNQPQHF. The CDR3, as DNA: TGTGCCAGCAGCGGGGGGGGATGCAATCAGCCCCAGCATTTT.

This clone was counted a single time. The V call is TRBV29-1, the J call TRBJ2-1, with 14 nucleotides matching TRBD2. V lost 4 bases and J lost 9; bases outside the gene matches: 11. Germline V gene sequence: CDR1 SQVTM, CDR2 ANQGSEA. There are 16 residues in the CDR3. Written as DNA, the CDR3 is TGCAGCGTTGCCCCTCGACTAGCGGGGGGGCCGATTGAGCAGTTCTTC. Protein product: CSVAPRLAGGPIEQFF.

V usage is TRBV3-1 (or the pseudogene TRBV3-2) and J usage is TRBJ2-1; 8 nucleotides agree with TRBD2. Germline loops: CDR1 LGHDT, CDR2 YNNKEL (reference sequence). This CDR3 has 16 amino acids. V dropped 4 bases and J dropped 12; count of bases not matched to a gene: 17. The chain's CDR3 is CASSRVRYTGGVGQFF. DNA for the CDR3: TGTGCCAGCAGCCGAGTCCGCTACACGGGAGGGGTCGGGCAGTTCTTC.

A few counts support this clone. The chain couples TRBV5-1 to TRBJ1-4, with TRBD1 as a possible D gene (5 bases). There are 14 residues in the CDR3. V was shortened by 2 bases and J by 7 bases, with 12 bases between the two germline ends. Germline V gene lookup returns CDR1 SGHRS and CDR2 YFSETQ. CDR3 residues: CASSFGSGREKLFF. In nucleotides, the CDR3 is TGCGCCAGCAGCTTTGGGTCAGGGCGTGAAAAACTGTTTTTT.

On this clone: The same CDR3 arises from other DNA sequences in this sample as well. The chain employs TRBV7-2 and TRBJ2-2; no reliable D call. V lost 2 bases and J 2 bases, leaving 3 bases between the germline ends. The CDR3 spans 13 residues. Germline CDR1 SGHTA, CDR2 FQGNSA. The DNA of the CDR3 is TGTGCCAGCAGCTTACCTAACACCGGGGAGCTGTTTTTT. The encoded protein is CASSLPNTGELFF.

V is TRBV6-5 and J is TRBJ2-7; 11 bases fit TRBD1. CDR1 MNHEY and CDR2 SVGAGI come from the germline V gene. CDR3 size: 15 residues. J was trimmed by 5 bases and V by 5 bases; bases with no gene match: 8. In nucleotides, the CDR3 is TGTGCCAGCAGTAGAGCCGGGACAGGGGGTAACGAGCAGTACTTC. Translation: CASSRAGTGGNEQYF.

This chain links TRBV4-1 with TRBJ1-2; D might be TRBD1 (5 bases). Germline V CDR1 and CDR2: MGHRA, YSYEKL. The CDR3 is 14 residues long. V was clipped by 2 bases and J by 4 bases, with 11 bases between them. CDR3 DNA sequence: TGCGCCAGCAGCCAATCCGACAGACTCTATGGCTACACCTTC. It specifies CASSQSDRLYGYTF.

The V gene is TRBV28, the J gene TRBJ1-4; D is uncertain. The CDR3 is 15 amino acids. Trimming took off 2 bases at V and 10 bases at J, with 17 bases between the two ends. The germline V gene has CDR1 MDHEN and CDR2 SYDVKM. CDR3 sequence reads: CASSLAARTRGKLFF. The CDR3 DNA reads as TGTGCCAGCAGTTTAGCTGCGAGGACTAGAGGAAAACTGTTTTTT. The entire variable domain, with the rest obtained from reference TRBV28 and TRBJ1-4, is as follows: DVKVTQSSRYLVKRTGEKVFLECVQDMDHENMFWYRQDPGLGLRLIYFSYDVKMKEKGDIPEGYSVSREKKERFSLILESASTNQTSMYLCASSLAARTRGKLFFGSGTQLSVL.

The gene calls are TRBV9 and TRBJ2-7; 8 positions match TRBD1. The germline gives CDR1 SGDLS, CDR2 YYNGEE. V gave up 3 bases and J gave up 5 bases; unmatched junction bases: 7. The CDR3 sequence is 14 residues long. The CDR3 DNA is TGTGCCAGCAGCGCGGACAGGGTCGGCGACGAGCAGTACTTC. Its protein is CASSADRVGDEQYF.

The chain combines TRBV5-5 with TRBJ2-1; D remains ambiguous. Trimming cost V 0 bases and J 3 bases, with 7 bases left between them. CDR3 size: 14 residues. Per germline, CDR1 SGHKS and CDR2 YYEKEE (reference sequence). The CDR3 region is CASSLATLYNEQFF. For the CDR3, the DNA is TGTGCCAGCAGCTTGGCGACACTCTACAATGAGCAGTTCTTC. The full variable domain, completed using reference TRBV5-5 and TRBJ2-1, is DAGVTQSPTHLIKTRGQQVTLRCSPISGHKSVSWYQQVLGQGPQFIFQYYEKEERGRGNFPDRFSARQFPNYSSELNVNALLLGDSALYLCASSLATLYNEQFFGPGTRLTVL.

The genes are TRBV7-3 and TRBJ2-1; the D gene is possibly TRBD2 (6 bases). Germline V gene lookup returns CDR1 SGHTA and CDR2 FQGTGA. V was cut by 4 bases and J by 1 base, with 20 bases left in between. CDR3 length: 18 amino acids. The CDR3 coding sequence is TGTGCCAGCAGCTCCCTAGGTTGGGGGGAATCTTCCTACAATGAGCAGTTCTTC. This translates into CASSSLGWGESSYNEQFF.

About this clone: The junction does not match germline at one end; this may be a read error. Other DNA sequences in the same sample also yield this CDR3. DNA of the CDR3: TGTGCCAGCAGCCTAGACCGGAACACTGAAGCTTTCTTT. Amino acid sequence: CASSLDRNTEAFF. The chain is built from TRBV11-2 and TRBJ1-1; D is unresolved. The germline CDR1 and CDR2 sequences are SGHAT and FQNNGV. The CDR3 runs 13 residues.

In regard to this clone: The same CDR3 can be traced to other DNA sequences in this sample. The chain carries TRBV30 and TRBJ2-1; no firm D call. V dropped 0 bases and J dropped 4 bases, with 7 bases sitting between them. The germline V gene has CDR1 GTSNPN and CDR2 SVGIG (reference sequence). CDR3 length equals 13 residues. The CDR3 spells CAWSVVRYNEQFF. The DNA for the CDR3 is TGTGCCTGGAGTGTGGTTCGGTACAATGAGCAGTTCTTC.

This clone has a handful of counts. V and J are TRBV19 and TRBJ2-7; unclear D gene. The CDR3 is 13 residues long. Germline CDR1 is LNHDA and CDR2 is SQIVND (reference sequence). V was cut by 0 bases and J by 3 bases, with 6 bases left in between. CDR3 coding DNA: TGTGCCAGTAGTATAGAGCACTACTACGAGCAGTACTTC. This encodes CASSIEHYYEQYF. Drawing the rest from reference TRBV19 and TRBJ2-7, the complete variable domain is DGGITQSPKYLFRKEGQNVTLSCEQNLNHDAMYWYRQDPGQGLRLIYYSQIVNDFQKGDIAEGYSVSREKKESFPLTVTSAQKNPTAFYLCASSIEHYYEQYFGPGTRLTVT.

The chain recombines TRBV7-2 with TRBJ1-2; D might be TRBD1 (6 bases). Trimming removed 3 bases at V and 5 bases at J, with 10 bases between. CDR1 SGHTA and CDR2 FQGNSA come from the germline V gene. The CDR3 has 13 residues. This CDR3 reads CASSFDRRYGYTF. The DNA for the CDR3 is TGTGCCAGCAGCTTTGACAGGCGGTATGGCTACACCTTC.

This clone is a singleton in its sample. The chain joins TRBV7-9 to TRBJ1-2; possibly TRBD1 for D (5 bases). The germline CDR1 and CDR2 sequences are SEHNR and FQNEAQ (reference sequence). CDR3 length: 14 residues. Trimming shortened V by 5 bases and J by 4 bases, and 14 bases separated the two germline ends. As DNA, the CDR3 is TGTGCCAGCAGCAACCAGGGTGCCAGCTATGGCTACACCTTC. Protein sequence: CASSNQGASYGYTF.

The rearrangement joins TRBV28 to TRBJ1-2; D is unclear. CDR1 MDHEN and CDR2 SYDVKM come from the germline V gene. The CDR3 has 15 residues. V lost 2 bases and J lost 0, with 10 bases in between. In DNA form, the CDR3 reads TGTGCCAGCAGTTTAGAGGCCCCTGCTAACTATGGCTACACCTTC. Protein product: CASSLEAPANYGYTF.

The rearrangement uses TRBV6-6 and TRBJ1-5; D is ambiguous. Trimming stripped 6 bases from V and 0 bases from J, with 24 bases between. The V gene's germline CDR1 is MNHNY and CDR2 SVGAGI (reference sequence). The CDR3 totals 19 residues. The CDR3 protein is CASSSRTPGIQRSNQPQHF. CDR3 coding DNA: TGTGCCAGCAGCTCACGAACCCCCGGTATCCAGCGTAGCAATCAGCCCCAGCATTTT.

The chain carries TRBV23-1 and TRBJ1-2; a possible D gene is TRBD1 (5 bases). TRBV23-1 is an ORF; its function is uncertain. This CDR3 region has 14 residues. The V end lost 6 bases, the J end lost 0 bases, and 11 bases lay between the germline ends. The CDR3 nucleotides are TGCGCCAGCAGGGGGGAGGGAGCTAACTATGGCTACACCTTC. As protein: CASRGEGANYGYTF.